This T cell receptor beta chain emerged from a study of T cell responses to AZD1222 COVID-19 vaccine. The study, taken as a whole, reports: Possibly, clonal diversity was underestimated; donors were largely white British and included more females.

Clones were read by immunoSEQ multiplex PCR, and TCRdb kept only the in-frame ones, dropping some. The table has approximately 140,000 clones, about 90% seen once. This clone was picked up one time. Its antigen is as yet unknown. Second-dose intervals near 4 or 12 weeks were combined. The receptor's source is an adult who received the AZD1222 COVID-19 vaccine. The sample was peripheral blood, taken 28 days after the second AZD1222 dose.

In nucleotides, the CDR3 is TGTGCCAGCAGCTTAAAGGGTGGGCAGCCCCAGCATTTT. It encodes CASSLKGGQPQHF. The rearrangement links TRBV5-6 to TRBJ1-5; no firm D call. Germline V gene sequence: CDR1 SGHDT, CDR2 YYEEEE. V lost 2 bases and J 7 bases, leaving 10 bases between the germline ends. This CDR3 contains 13 residues.